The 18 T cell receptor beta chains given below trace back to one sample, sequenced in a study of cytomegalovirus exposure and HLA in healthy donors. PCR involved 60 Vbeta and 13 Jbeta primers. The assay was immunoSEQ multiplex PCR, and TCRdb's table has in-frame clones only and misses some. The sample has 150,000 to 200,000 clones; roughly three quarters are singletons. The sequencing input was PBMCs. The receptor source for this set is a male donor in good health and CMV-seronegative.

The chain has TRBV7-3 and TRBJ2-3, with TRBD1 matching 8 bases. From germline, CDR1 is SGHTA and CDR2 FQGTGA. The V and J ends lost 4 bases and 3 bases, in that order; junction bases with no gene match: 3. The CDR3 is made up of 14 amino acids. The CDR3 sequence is CASSSGQGTDTQYF. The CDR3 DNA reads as TGTGCCAGCAGCTCAGGACAGGGAACAGATACGCAGTATTTT.

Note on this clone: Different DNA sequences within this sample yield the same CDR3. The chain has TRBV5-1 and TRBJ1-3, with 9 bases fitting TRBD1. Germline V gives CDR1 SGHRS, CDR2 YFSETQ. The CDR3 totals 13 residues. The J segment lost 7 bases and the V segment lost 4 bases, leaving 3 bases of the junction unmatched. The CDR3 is CASSQTGGNTIYF. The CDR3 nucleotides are TGCGCCAGCAGCCAGACAGGGGGGAACACCATATATTTT. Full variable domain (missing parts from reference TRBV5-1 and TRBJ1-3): KAGVTQTPRYLIKTRGQQVTLSCSPISGHRSVSWYQQTPGQGLQFLFEYFSETQRNKGNFPGRFSGRQFSNSRSEMNVSTLELGDSALYLCASSQTGGNTIYFGEGSWLTVV.

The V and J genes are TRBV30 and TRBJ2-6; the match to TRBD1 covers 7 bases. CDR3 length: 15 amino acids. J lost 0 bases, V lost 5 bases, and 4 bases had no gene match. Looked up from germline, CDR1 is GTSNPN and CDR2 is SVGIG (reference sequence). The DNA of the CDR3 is TGTGCCTGGGCGACAGGGATCTCTGGGGCCAACGTCCTGACTTTC. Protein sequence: CAWATGISGANVLTF.

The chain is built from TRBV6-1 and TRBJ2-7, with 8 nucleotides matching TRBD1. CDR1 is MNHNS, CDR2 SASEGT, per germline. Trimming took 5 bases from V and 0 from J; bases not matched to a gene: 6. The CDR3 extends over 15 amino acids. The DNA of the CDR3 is TGTGCCAGCAGTTCCCGGACAGGGAACTCCTACGAGCAGTACTTC. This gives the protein CASSSRTGNSYEQYF.

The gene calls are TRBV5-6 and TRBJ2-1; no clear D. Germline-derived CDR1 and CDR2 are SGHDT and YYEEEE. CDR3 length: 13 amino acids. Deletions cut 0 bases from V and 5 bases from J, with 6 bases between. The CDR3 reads CASSLDRNNEQFF. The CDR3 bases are TGTGCCAGCAGCTTGGACAGAAACAATGAGCAGTTCTTC.

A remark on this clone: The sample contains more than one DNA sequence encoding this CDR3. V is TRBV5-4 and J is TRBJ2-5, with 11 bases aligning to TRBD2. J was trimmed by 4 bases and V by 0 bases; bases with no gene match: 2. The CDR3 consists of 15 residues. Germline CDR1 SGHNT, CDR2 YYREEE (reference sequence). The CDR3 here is CASSLGLAGRETQYF. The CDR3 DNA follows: TGTGCCAGCAGCTTGGGACTAGCGGGAAGAGAGACCCAGTACTTC.

CDR3 DNA sequence: TGCGCCAGCAGCCAAGACTGGGCGACCTACACAGATACGCAGTATTTT. It yields the protein CASSQDWATYTDTQYF. V is TRBV4-1 and J is TRBJ2-3; no clear D. Germline CDR1 and CDR2: MGHRA and YSYEKL. V shed 0 bases and J shed 2 bases, with 12 bases lying between them. CDR3 length: 16 residues.

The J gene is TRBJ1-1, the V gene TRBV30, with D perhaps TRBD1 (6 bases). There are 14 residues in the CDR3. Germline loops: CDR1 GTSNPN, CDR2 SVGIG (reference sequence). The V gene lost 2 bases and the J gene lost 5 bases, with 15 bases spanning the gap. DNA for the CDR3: TGTGCCTGGAGTTCTTGGGGGGGCAAGACTGAAGCTTTCTTT. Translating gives CAWSSWGGKTEAFF.

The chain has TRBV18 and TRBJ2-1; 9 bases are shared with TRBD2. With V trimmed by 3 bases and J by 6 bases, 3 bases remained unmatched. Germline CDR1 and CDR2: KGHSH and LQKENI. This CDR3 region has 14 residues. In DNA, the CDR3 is TGTGCCAGCTCACCTAGCGGGAGTGGCAATGAGCAGTTCTTC. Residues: CASSPSGSGNEQFF.

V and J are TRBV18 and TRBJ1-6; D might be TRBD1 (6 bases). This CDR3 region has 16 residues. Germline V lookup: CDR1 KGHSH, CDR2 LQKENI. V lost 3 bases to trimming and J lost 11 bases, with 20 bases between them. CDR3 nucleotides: TGTGCCAGCTCACCCCCGGCGACACAGGGTTGGGCACCCCTCCACTTT. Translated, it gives CASSPPATQGWAPLHF.

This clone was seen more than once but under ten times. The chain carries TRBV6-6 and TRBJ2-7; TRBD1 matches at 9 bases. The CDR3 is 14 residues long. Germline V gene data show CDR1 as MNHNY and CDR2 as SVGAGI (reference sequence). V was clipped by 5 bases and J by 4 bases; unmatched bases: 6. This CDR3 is CASSQQGAGYEQYF. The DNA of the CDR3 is TGTGCCAGCAGTCAACAGGGGGCAGGGTACGAGCAGTACTTC.

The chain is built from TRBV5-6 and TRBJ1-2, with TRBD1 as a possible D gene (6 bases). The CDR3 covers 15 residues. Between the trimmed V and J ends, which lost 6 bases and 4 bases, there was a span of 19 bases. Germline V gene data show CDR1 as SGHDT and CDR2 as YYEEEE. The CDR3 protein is CASTTHRVWVYGYTF. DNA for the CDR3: TGTGCCAGCACAACGCACAGGGTGTGGGTCTATGGCTACACCTTC.

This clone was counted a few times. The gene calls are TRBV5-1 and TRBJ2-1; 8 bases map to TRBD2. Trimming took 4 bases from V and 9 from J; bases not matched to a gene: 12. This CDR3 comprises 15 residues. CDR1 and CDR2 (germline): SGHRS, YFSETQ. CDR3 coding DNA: TGCGCCAGCAGCAATATAGCGGGGAGTTTTGGTGAGCAGTTCTTC. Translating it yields CASSNIAGSFGEQFF.

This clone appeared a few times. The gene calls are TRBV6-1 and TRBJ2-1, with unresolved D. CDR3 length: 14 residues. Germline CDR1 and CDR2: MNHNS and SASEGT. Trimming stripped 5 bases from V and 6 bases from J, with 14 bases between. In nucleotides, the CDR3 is TGTGCCAGCAGTTCCAACTCAGAGGTCAATGAGCAGTTCTTC. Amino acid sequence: CASSSNSEVNEQFF.

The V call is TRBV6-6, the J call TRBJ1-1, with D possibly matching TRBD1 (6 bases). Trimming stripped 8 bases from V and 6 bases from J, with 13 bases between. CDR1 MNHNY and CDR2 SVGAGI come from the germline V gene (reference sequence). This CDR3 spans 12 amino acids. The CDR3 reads CASGKGGPEAFF. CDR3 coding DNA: TGTGCCAGCGGAAAAGGGGGACCTGAAGCTTTCTTT.

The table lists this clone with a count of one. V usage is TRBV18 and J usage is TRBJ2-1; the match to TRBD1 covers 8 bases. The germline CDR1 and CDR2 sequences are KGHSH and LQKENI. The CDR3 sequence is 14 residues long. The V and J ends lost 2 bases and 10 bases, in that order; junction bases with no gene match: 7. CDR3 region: CASSPKTGAEEQFF. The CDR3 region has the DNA TGTGCCAGCTCACCAAAGACAGGGGCCGAGGAGCAGTTCTTC.

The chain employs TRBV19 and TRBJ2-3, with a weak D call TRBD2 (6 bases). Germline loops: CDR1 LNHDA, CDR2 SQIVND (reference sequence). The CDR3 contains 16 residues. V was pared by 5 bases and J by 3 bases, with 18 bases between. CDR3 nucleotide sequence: TGTGCCAGTAGTTCCCCACCGGGGGTGCGAACAGATACGCAGTATTTT. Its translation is CASSSPPGVRTDTQYF.

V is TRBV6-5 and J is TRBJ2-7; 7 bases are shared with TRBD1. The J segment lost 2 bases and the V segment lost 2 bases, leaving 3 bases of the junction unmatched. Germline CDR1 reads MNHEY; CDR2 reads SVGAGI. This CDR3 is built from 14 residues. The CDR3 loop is CASSYRQGPYEQYF. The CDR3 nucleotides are TGTGCCAGCAGTTACCGACAGGGCCCCTACGAGCAGTACTTC.